Sequencing of this TCR beta chain was carried out in a study of blood T cell repertoires in COVID-19 (TCRdb year 2020). Turning to the overall study: The collaborator samples originated in the United States, Italy and Spain and spanned the acute and convalescent phases of COVID-19. The material from the prospective study consisted of cDNA or gDNA derived from T cells, B-cell-depleted T cells, or PBMCs. Subjects who had been exposed to COVID-19, were actively infected with it, or had recovered from it provided the deeply sampled blood TCRbeta repertoires that made up the dataset. The repertoires were released in a freely available public database meant as a resource for research on the immune response to SARS-CoV-2. Samples came from the ongoing ImmuneRACE study (first 160 participants) plus 1,254 subjects from 6 global collaborators. A de-identified subject ID, COVID-19 status, age in years and sex were almost always included in the sample metadata. HLA class I and class II types, where available, came from metadata supplied by the sample provider rather than from assay-based typing.

Collaborating institutions collected whole blood in K2EDTA tubes following their own protocols. For TCRbeta analysis, collaborators shipped samples as frozen whole blood, isolated PBMCs, or DNA extracted from either of those sample types. Points on this clone: The antigen this receptor binds is unknown. No base-level quality is on record; no much larger clone is a single base apart.

The investigation overall reported the following: The quantity of clinical and demographic metadata differed by source and by participant and was supplied without curation.

TCRbeta CDR3 regions were amplified from genomic DNA using the immunoSEQ Assay, a bias-controlled multiplex PCR. The authors' analysis ran thus. Within the assay, amplification of reference gene primers was used to estimate how many nucleated cells each sample contained. To quantify the absolute abundance of each unique TCRbeta CDR3 rearrangement, sequence reads were collapsed and filtered. For each sample, productive Simpson clonality was calculated by taking the square root of Simpson's diversity index across productive rearrangements. What TCRdb holds here is the immuneACCESS table cut down to in-frame rearrangements. Part of the clones is not present; checked against another copy, under half of the missing clones reflect an unresolved V gene, and the others are unexplained. V, J and clone size derive from that table, while D and trimming were established from the DNA sequence. A total of some 100,000 clones appear in this sample, about nine tenths of them only once. 5% to 5.5% of the sample is held by the ten biggest clonotypes.

The receptor's source is a man aged 50 to 60 with acute or convalescent COVID-19. The specimen sequenced was peripheral blood.

The nucleotide sequence is given as TGTGCCTGGAGTTTCCCACAGGGACGGGGCACTGAAGCTTTCTTT. Its translation is CAWSFPQGRGTEAFF. The rearrangement combines TRBV30 with TRBJ1-1; the D region possibly corresponds to TRBD1 (6 bases align). V sheds 2 bases and J sheds 4 bases, leaving 17 bases between their ends. Including cysteine and phenylalanine, the CDR3 has 15 amino acids. Here the CDR3 DNA is all that survives: 45 bases in frame from base 1. CDR1 and CDR2 are drawn from the germline V gene (reference sequence): GTSNPN, SVGIG.